These T cell receptor beta chains were read from a single sample in a study of breast tumors, draining lymph nodes, adjacent tissues. In TCRdb, the multiplex PCR reads were re-called with MiXCR into one record per CDR3 protein. This sample yields some 200,000 distinct CDR3 sequences, of which around 33% are seen a single time; around 4.4% belongs to the top ten. Specimen: axillary lymph node tissue. Source of these receptors: a female donor with breast cancer. Some clones in this sample may be carry-over from other donors' samples. CDR3s include the opening cysteine and the closing phenylalanine or tryptophan. D genes are given only for firm matches. The size of a clone is reported for some rows only, either as once, few or many, or as a class for expanded clones.

d_gene: -
v_gene: TRBV10-2
j_gene: TRBJ2-2
abundance: many
CDR3aa: CASSSNTGELFF
CDR3nt: TGCGCCAGCAGCAGTAACACCGGGGAGCTGTTTTTT

d_gene: TRBD2
v_gene: TRBV15
j_gene: TRBJ2-1
abundance: -
CDR3aa: CATSRGASGTNEQFF
CDR3nt: TGTGCCACCAGCAGAGGGGCTAGCGGGACAAATGAGCAGTTCTTC

d_gene: TRBD1
v_gene: TRBV7-9
j_gene: TRBJ1-2
abundance: many
CDR3aa: CASSQGQGVNYGYPF
CDR3nt: TGTGCCAGCAGCCAGGGACAGGGGGTTAACTATGGCTACCCCTTC

d_gene: -
v_gene: TRBV7-2
j_gene: TRBJ1-1
abundance: -
CDR3aa: CASSHSGWGPLEDTEAFF
CDR3nt: TGTGCCAGCAGCCATAGCGGGTGGGGGCCCCTTGAGGACACTGAAGCTTTCTTT

d_gene: TRBD1
v_gene: TRBV2
j_gene: TRBJ1-6
abundance: -
CDR3aa: CASNPQGAPGNNSPLHF
CDR3nt: TGTGCCAGCAATCCCCAGGGGGCGCCGGGGAACAATTCACCCCTCCACTTT

d_gene: -
v_gene: TRBV5-1
j_gene: TRBJ2-7
abundance: few
CDR3aa: CASSLGGAVPAYEQYF
CDR3nt: TGCGCCAGCAGCTTGGGGGGCGCAGTTCCCGCCTACGAGCAGTACTTC

d_gene: -
v_gene: TRBV9
j_gene: TRBJ1-1
abundance: -
CDR3aa: CASSPPDSLNTEAFF
CDR3nt: TGTGCCAGCAGCCCCCCCGACAGCTTGAACACTGAAGCTTTCTTT

d_gene: -
v_gene: TRBV12-3/TRBV12-4
j_gene: TRBJ2-5
abundance: many
CDR3aa: CASSSRGDGATQYF
CDR3nt: TGTGCCAGCAGTTCCCGGGGAGACGGGGCGACCCAGTACTTC

d_gene: TRBD2
v_gene: TRBV7-9
j_gene: TRBJ2-5
abundance: -
CDR3aa: CASSSGGRETQYF
CDR3nt: TGTGCCAGCAGCTCCGGGGGGAGGGAGACCCAGTACTTC

d_gene: -
v_gene: TRBV27
j_gene: TRBJ2-7
abundance: -
CDR3aa: CASSLSPGSSYEQYF
CDR3nt: TGTGCCAGCAGTTTATCGCCGGGGAGCTCCTACGAGCAGTACTTC

d_gene: -
v_gene: TRBV10-2
j_gene: TRBJ2-2
abundance: many
CDR3aa: CASTPWDPNTGELFF
CDR3nt: TGCGCCAGCACCCCATGGGATCCGAACACCGGGGAGCTGTTTTTT

d_gene: -
v_gene: TRBV4-3
j_gene: TRBJ1-2
abundance: many
CDR3aa: CASSQDGQGNGYTF
CDR3nt: TGCGCCAGCAGCCAAGATGGGCAGGGGAATGGCTACACCTTC

d_gene: TRBD2
v_gene: TRBV20-1
j_gene: TRBJ2-7
abundance: many
CDR3aa: CSATSGSLAYEQYF
CDR3nt: TGCAGTGCTACCAGCGGGAGCCTCGCCTACGAGCAGTACTTC

d_gene: -
v_gene: TRBV29-1
j_gene: TRBJ2-1
abundance: -
CDR3aa: CSVESGSSYNEQFF
CDR3nt: TGCAGCGTTGAATCTGGGAGCTCCTACAATGAGCAGTTCTTC

d_gene: -
v_gene: TRBV2
j_gene: TRBJ2-3
abundance: many
CDR3aa: CASSLEGDSTDTQYF
CDR3nt: TGTGCCAGCAGTTTGGAGGGGGACAGCACAGATACGCAGTATTTT

d_gene: TRBD1
v_gene: TRBV7-7
j_gene: TRBJ1-6
abundance: -
CDR3aa: CASSKGQGATYNSPLHF
CDR3nt: TGTGCTAGCAGCAAGGGACAGGGGGCTACTTATAATTCACCCCTCCACTTT

d_gene: TRBD1
v_gene: TRBV4-2
j_gene: TRBJ1-3
abundance: -
CDR3aa: CASSQEKRDRPFSGNTIYF
CDR3nt: TGTGCCAGCAGCCAAGAAAAAAGGGACAGGCCTTTCTCTGGAAACACCATATATTTT

d_gene: TRBD1
v_gene: TRBV6-1
j_gene: TRBJ1-6
abundance: many
CDR3aa: CASSGDSYNSPLHF
CDR3nt: TGTGCCAGCAGTGGGGACAGTTATAATTCACCCCTCCACTTT

d_gene: -
v_gene: TRBV6-5
j_gene: TRBJ1-6
abundance: -
CDR3aa: CASSYQGIAYNSPLHF
CDR3nt: TGTGCCAGCAGTTACCAGGGGATAGCCTATAATTCACCCCTCCACTTT

d_gene: TRBD1
v_gene: TRBV20-1
j_gene: TRBJ1-2
abundance: few
CDR3aa: CSASAASGQAFFGYTF
CDR3nt: TGCAGTGCTAGCGCGGCTTCGGGACAGGCGTTCTTTGGCTACACCTTC

d_gene: -
v_gene: TRBV27
j_gene: TRBJ2-5
abundance: many
CDR3aa: CASSGLRAPTQYF
CDR3nt: TGTGCCAGCTCGGGACTCCGAGCCCCTACCCAGTACTTC

d_gene: -
v_gene: TRBV15
j_gene: TRBJ2-2
abundance: many
CDR3aa: CATSSRGGVGELFF
CDR3nt: TGTGCCACCAGCAGCCGGGGCGGGGTCGGGGAGCTGTTTTTT

d_gene: -
v_gene: TRBV7-3
j_gene: TRBJ2-2
abundance: many
CDR3aa: CASSSSTNTGELFF
CDR3nt: TGTGCCAGCAGCTCGAGTACGAACACCGGGGAGCTGTTTTTT

d_gene: -
v_gene: TRBV20-1
j_gene: TRBJ2-7
abundance: many
CDR3aa: CSARDGTREDTYEQYF
CDR3nt: TGCAGTGCTAGAGACGGGACCCGTGAGGACACCTACGAGCAGTACTTC

d_gene: -
v_gene: TRBV27
j_gene: TRBJ2-1
abundance: many
CDR3aa: CASSLGPGNEQFF
CDR3nt: TGTGCCAGCAGTTTAGGACCGGGCAATGAGCAGTTCTTC

d_gene: TRBD2
v_gene: TRBV19
j_gene: TRBJ2-5
abundance: -
CDR3aa: CASKTSGSKTQYF
CDR3nt: TGTGCCAGCAAGACTAGCGGGAGTAAGACCCAGTACTTC

d_gene: TRBD1
v_gene: TRBV19
j_gene: TRBJ2-7
abundance: many
CDR3aa: CASTLGTGPYEQYF
CDR3nt: TGTGCCAGTACCCTGGGGACAGGGCCCTACGAGCAGTACTTC

d_gene: -
v_gene: TRBV12-3/TRBV12-4
j_gene: TRBJ2-1
abundance: many
CDR3aa: CASTGGLAAEQFF
CDR3nt: TGTGCCAGCACCGGGGGGCTAGCCGCTGAGCAGTTCTTC

d_gene: -
v_gene: TRBV4-2
j_gene: TRBJ2-7
abundance: many
CDR3aa: CASSQTGTTTYEQYF
CDR3nt: TGTGCCAGCAGCCAAACCGGGACCACAACCTACGAGCAGTACTTC

d_gene: TRBD2
v_gene: TRBV24-1
j_gene: TRBJ2-3
abundance: many
CDR3aa: CATSDIGIGRGRNTQYF
CDR3nt: TGTGCCACCAGTGATATTGGGATCGGGCGGGGGAGGAATACGCAGTATTTT

d_gene: -
v_gene: TRBV29-1
j_gene: TRBJ2-1
abundance: -
CDR3aa: CSVVYYLGAPSQFF
CDR3nt: TGCAGCGTTGTTTACTACTTAGGGGCCCCCAGTCAGTTCTTC

d_gene: -
v_gene: TRBV7-2
j_gene: TRBJ2-6
abundance: many
CDR3aa: CASSLLVRSYSGANVLTF
CDR3nt: TGTGCCAGCAGCTTATTGGTTAGAAGTTACTCTGGGGCCAACGTCCTGACTTTC

d_gene: TRBD2
v_gene: TRBV4-1
j_gene: TRBJ2-3
abundance: -
CDR3aa: CASSPMTSGRYNEQYF
CDR3nt: TGCGCCAGCAGCCCCATGACTAGCGGGAGATACAATGAGCAGTATTTT

d_gene: -
v_gene: TRBV7-9
j_gene: TRBJ1-2
abundance: -
CDR3aa: CASSRHEGNYGHTF
CDR3nt: TGTGCCAGCAGCCGCCATGAGGGCAATTATGGCCACACCTTC

d_gene: TRBD1
v_gene: TRBV2
j_gene: TRBJ1-6
abundance: -
CDR3aa: CASSETGGGSPPHF
CDR3nt: TGTGCTAGCAGTGAAACAGGGGGCGGTTCACCCCCCCACTTT

d_gene: TRBD2
v_gene: TRBV7-2
j_gene: TRBJ2-7
abundance: many
CDR3aa: CASSLGGGGEQYF
CDR3nt: TGTGCCAGCAGCTTAGGGGGGGGGGGCGAGCAGTACTTC

d_gene: -
v_gene: TRBV4-2
j_gene: TRBJ1-2
abundance: many
CDR3aa: CASSQLKRGSGYTF
CDR3nt: TGTGCCAGCAGCCAACTTAAAAGGGGTTCGGGCTACACCTTC

d_gene: -
v_gene: TRBV7-3
j_gene: TRBJ2-3
abundance: many
CDR3aa: CASSLSITDTQYF
CDR3nt: TGTGCCAGCAGCTTATCCATCACAGATACGCAGTATTTT

d_gene: TRBD2
v_gene: TRBV2
j_gene: TRBJ2-5
abundance: -
CDR3aa: CASSDWASGAAETQYF
CDR3nt: TGTGCCAGCAGTGATTGGGCTAGCGGGGCCGCGGAGACCCAGTACTTC

d_gene: -
v_gene: TRBV29-1
j_gene: TRBJ2-1
abundance: many
CDR3aa: CSVSVGYNEQFF
CDR3nt: TGCAGCGTCTCAGTGGGGTACAATGAGCAGTTCTTC

d_gene: TRBD1
v_gene: TRBV6-6
j_gene: TRBJ1-5
abundance: many
CDR3aa: CASTHPVSAGGQPQHF
CDR3nt: TGTGCCAGCACTCACCCGGTATCGGCAGGGGGTCAGCCCCAGCATTTT

d_gene: -
v_gene: TRBV2
j_gene: TRBJ2-7
abundance: many
CDR3aa: CASRQSYEQYF
CDR3nt: TGTGCCAGCCGACAGTCCTACGAGCAGTACTTC

d_gene: TRBD2
v_gene: TRBV4-1
j_gene: TRBJ2-5
abundance: many
CDR3aa: CASSQAAGTRRETQYF
CDR3nt: TGCGCCAGCAGCCAGGCTGCCGGGACTAGGAGAGAGACCCAGTACTTC